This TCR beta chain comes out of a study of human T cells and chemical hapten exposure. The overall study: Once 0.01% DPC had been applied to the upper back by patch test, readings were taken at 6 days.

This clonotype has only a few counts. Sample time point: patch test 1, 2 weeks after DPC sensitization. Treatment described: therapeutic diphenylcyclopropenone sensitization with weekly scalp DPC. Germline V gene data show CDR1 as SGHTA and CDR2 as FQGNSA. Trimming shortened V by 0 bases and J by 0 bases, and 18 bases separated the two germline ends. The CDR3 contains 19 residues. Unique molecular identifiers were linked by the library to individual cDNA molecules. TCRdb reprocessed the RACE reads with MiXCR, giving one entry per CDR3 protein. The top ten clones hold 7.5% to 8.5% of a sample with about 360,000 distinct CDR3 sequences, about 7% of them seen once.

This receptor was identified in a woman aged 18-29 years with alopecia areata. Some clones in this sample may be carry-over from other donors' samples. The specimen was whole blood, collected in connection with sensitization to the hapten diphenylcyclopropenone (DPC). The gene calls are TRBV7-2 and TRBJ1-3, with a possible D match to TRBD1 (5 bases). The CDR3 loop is CASSLATAGGFHSGNTIYF. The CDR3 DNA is TGTGCCAGCAGCTTAGCCACAGCGGGGGGGTTCCACTCTGGAAACACCATATATTTT.